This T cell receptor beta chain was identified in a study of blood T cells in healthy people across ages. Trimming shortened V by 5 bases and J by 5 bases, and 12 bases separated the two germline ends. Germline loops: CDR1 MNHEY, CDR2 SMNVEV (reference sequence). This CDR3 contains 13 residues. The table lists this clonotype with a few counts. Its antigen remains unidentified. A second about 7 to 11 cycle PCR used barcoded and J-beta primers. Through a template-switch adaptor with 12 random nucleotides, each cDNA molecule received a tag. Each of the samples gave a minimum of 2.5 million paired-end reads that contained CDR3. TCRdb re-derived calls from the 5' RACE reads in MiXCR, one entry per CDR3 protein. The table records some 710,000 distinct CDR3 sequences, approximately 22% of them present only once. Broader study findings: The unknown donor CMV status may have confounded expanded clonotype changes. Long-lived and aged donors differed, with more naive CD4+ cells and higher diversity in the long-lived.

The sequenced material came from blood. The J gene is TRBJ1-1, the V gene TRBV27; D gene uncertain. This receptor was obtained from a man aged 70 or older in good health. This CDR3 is CASSPQKRTEAFF. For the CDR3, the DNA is TGTGCCAGCAGTCCTCAGAAGAGGACTGAAGCTTTCTTT.